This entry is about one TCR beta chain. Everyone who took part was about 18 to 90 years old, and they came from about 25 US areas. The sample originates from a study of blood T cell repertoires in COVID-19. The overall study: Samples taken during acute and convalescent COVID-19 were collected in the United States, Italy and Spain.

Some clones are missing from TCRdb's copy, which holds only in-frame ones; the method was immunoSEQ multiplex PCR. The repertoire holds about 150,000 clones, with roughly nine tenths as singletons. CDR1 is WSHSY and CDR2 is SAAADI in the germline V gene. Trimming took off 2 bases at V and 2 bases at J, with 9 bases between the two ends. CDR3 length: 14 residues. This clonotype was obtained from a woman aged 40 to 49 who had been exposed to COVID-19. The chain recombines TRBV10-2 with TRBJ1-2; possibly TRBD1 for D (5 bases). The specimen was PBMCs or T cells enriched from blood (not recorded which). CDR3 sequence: CASSEEAGNYGYTF. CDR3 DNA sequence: TGCGCCAGCAGTGAGGAGGCAGGGAACTATGGCTACACCTTC.